The 14 T cell receptor beta chains below were found in one sample sequenced in a study of T-cell reconstitution after alpha-beta-depleted transplantation in children. The TCRbeta library was prepared with unique molecular identifiers. MiXCR, applied by TCRdb to the PCR reads, yields one record per CDR3 protein. The sample yields hundreds of thousands of distinct CDR3 sequences, about an eighth seen once. Specimen: PBMCs, collected before TCRalphabeta/CD19-depleted stem cell transplant. These receptors all stem from a girl aged 2 to 10 with congenital amegakaryocytic thrombocytopenia, due to receive a stem cell transplant.

This clonotype came up many times. The chain couples TRBV5-8 to TRBJ1-5; 7 bases are a match to TRBD1. This CDR3 contains 15 residues. V shed 2 bases and J 5 bases; nucleotides not matched to a gene: 7. Germline CDR1 SGHTS, CDR2 YDEGEE. The chain's CDR3 is CASSLRGGSYQPQHF. DNA for the CDR3: TGTGCCAGCAGCTTAAGAGGGGGCTCTTATCAGCCCCAGCATTTT.

The table lists this clonotype with many counts. The CDR3 reads CSVTRGETQYF. The CDR3 DNA sequence: TGCAGCGTTACCCGGGGAGAGACCCAGTACTTC. This rearrangement joins TRBV29-1 to TRBJ2-5; D may be TRBD2 (5 bases). This CDR3 region has 11 residues. V lost 5 bases to trimming and J lost 4 bases, with 8 bases between them. CDR1 is SQVTM and CDR2 is ANQGSEA in the germline V gene.

In this sample, this clonotype turned up a few times. The gene calls are TRBV15 and TRBJ2-4; tentative D call: TRBD2 (5 bases). Per the germline V gene, CDR1 is LNHNV and CDR2 is YYDKDF (reference sequence). V was clipped by 3 bases and J by 5 bases, with 11 bases between them. This CDR3 comprises 14 residues. CDR3 nucleotide sequence: TGTGCCACCAGCAGTTTCCGGGGAGAAAACATTCAGTACTTC. Translated, it gives CATSSFRGENIQYF.

This chain connects TRBV20-1 to TRBJ2-1; TRBD2 matches at 9 bases. The CDR3 extends over 15 amino acids. Germline values: CDR1 DFQATT, CDR2 SNEGSKA (reference sequence). The V segment lost 3 bases and the J segment 0 bases; nucleotides outside the gene matches: 3. CDR3 amino acids: CSARPAGGSYNEQFF. CDR3 nucleotide sequence: TGCAGTGCTAGGCCAGCGGGAGGCTCCTACAATGAGCAGTTCTTC.

This clonotype has only a few counts. V and J are TRBV6-2 or TRBV6-3 and TRBJ2-4, with 8 bases matching TRBD1. The CDR3 has 13 amino acids. Trimming cost V 1 base and J 8 bases; bases outside gene matches: 1. Germline-derived CDR1 and CDR2 are MNHEY and SVGEGT. CDR3 sequence (DNA): TGTGCCAGCAGTTACTACAGGGGGGACATTCAGTACTTC. It translates to CASSYYRGDIQYF.

This clonotype was observed many times. The chain has TRBV28 and TRBJ2-7; 8 bases are a match to TRBD2. CDR1 is MDHEN, CDR2 SYDVKM, per germline. The CDR3 length is 18 residues. Trimming removed 1 base from V and 2 bases from J; junction bases left unmatched: 13. As DNA, the CDR3 is TGTGCCAGCAGTTTATTGCCGGGCGCCAAGCGGGAGACCTACGAGCAGTACTTC. This encodes CASSLLPGAKRETYEQYF. The full variable domain, in which reference TRBV28 and TRBJ2-7 provide the parts outside the CDR3, is DVKVTQSSRYLVKRTGEKVFLECVQDMDHENMFWYRQDPGLGLRLIYFSYDVKMKEKGDIPEGYSVSREKKERFSLILESASTNQTSMYLCASSLLPGAKRETYEQYFGPGTRLTVT.

This clonotype was counted once. CDR3 sequence reads: CASSLEPRRDTGELFF. DNA of the CDR3: TGTGCCAGCAGCTTAGAACCGAGAAGGGACACCGGGGAGCTGTTTTTT. The chain uses TRBV11-2 and TRBJ2-2; D gene ambiguous. The ends were cut back, 0 bases at V and 3 bases at J, with 11 bases in the middle. This CDR3 has 16 amino acids. Per germline, CDR1 SGHAT and CDR2 FQNNGV.

J is TRBJ2-7 and V is TRBV12-3 or TRBV12-4; 7 nucleotides match TRBD1. This CDR3 spans 16 amino acids. The J segment lost 5 bases and the V segment lost 1 base, leaving 11 bases of the junction unmatched. The CDR3 loop is CASSLGSVQGTDEQYF. CDR3 DNA: TGTGCCAGCAGTTTAGGGTCGGTACAGGGGACCGACGAGCAGTACTTC.

This clonotype was seen at least ten times. The chain combines TRBV5-1 with TRBJ2-3; TRBD2 agrees at 11 bases. The CDR3 totals 16 residues. The germline V gene has CDR1 SGHRS and CDR2 YFSETQ. Trimming at V came to 3 bases and at J to 0 bases, leaving 3 bases not matched to a gene. The CDR3 sequence is CASSWGLAESTDTQYF. The CDR3 region has the DNA TGCGCCAGCAGCTGGGGACTAGCGGAAAGCACAGATACGCAGTATTTT.

This clonotype showed up just a few times. The chain couples TRBV28 to TRBJ2-3; D may be TRBD1 or TRBD2 (5 bases each). In germline, CDR1 is MDHEN, CDR2 SYDVKM. V was pared by 3 bases and J by 5 bases, with 9 bases between. The CDR3 totals 13 residues. The CDR3 DNA reads as TGTGCCAGCAGTTTGGGGGTGGAAGATACGCAGTATTTT. This gives the protein CASSLGVEDTQYF.

This clonotype came up many times. CDR3 amino acids: CASSFGWRDGNEQFF. CDR3 nucleotides: TGTGCCAGCAGCTTTGGGTGGCGGGATGGGAATGAGCAGTTCTTC. The V call is TRBV7-3, the J call TRBJ2-1; weak D call: TRBD2 (6 bases). Germline V gives CDR1 SGHTA, CDR2 FQGTGA. The CDR3 is 15 amino acids. The ends were cut back, 3 bases at V and 7 bases at J, with 16 bases in the middle. Based on the CDR3 plus reference TRBV7-3 and TRBJ2-1, the full variable domain is GAGVSQTPSNKVTEKGKYVELRCDPISGHTALYWYRQSLGQGPEFLIYFQGTGAADDSGLPNDRFFAVRPEGSVSTLKIQRTERGDSAVYLCASSFGWRDGNEQFFGPGTRLTVL.

This clonotype was recorded many times. The V gene is TRBV25-1, the J gene TRBJ2-1, with unresolved D. Per the germline V gene, CDR1 is MGHDK and CDR2 is SYGVNS. This CDR3 is built from 12 residues. With 4 bases removed from V and 7 bases from J, the gap between germline ends came to 8 bases. The CDR3 protein is CASSVQWNEQFF. The CDR3 DNA sequence: TGTGCCAGCAGTGTGCAGTGGAATGAGCAGTTCTTC.

This clonotype occurred many times. This chain's CDR3 is CSASLAGVYTDTQYF. CDR3 nucleotide sequence: TGCAGTGCTTCCCTAGCGGGAGTATACACAGATACGCAGTATTTT. The chain carries TRBV20-1 and TRBJ2-3; 10 nucleotides align to TRBD2. V lost 5 bases, J lost 2 bases, and 7 bases stayed unmatched. This CDR3 is 15 amino acids long. From germline, CDR1 is DFQATT and CDR2 SNEGSKA (reference sequence).

This clonotype was counted at least ten times. The rearrangement joins TRBV20-1 to TRBJ2-2, with D possibly being TRBD2 (6 bases). The CDR3 totals 16 residues. CDR1 and CDR2 from the germline V gene are DFQATT and SNEGSKA (reference sequence). Deletions cut 0 bases from V and 4 bases from J, with 15 bases between. The CDR3 DNA follows: TGCAGTGCTAGAGATCTTGGGGGGATGACCACCGGGGAGCTGTTTTTT. Amino acids: CSARDLGGMTTGELFF.